These 5 T cell receptor beta chains originate from one sample sequenced in a study of CD8 T cells in ankylosing spondylitis (dated by TCRdb to 2015 to 2018). Library preparation employed 5' RACE. Instrument used: Illumina HiSeq 2500. TCRdb trimmed the raw reads at Q25, called clones with MiXCR and kept productive beta chains. Each entry merges the rows of one CDR3 protein and shows their most common DNA and genes. Present in this sample are under 300,000 distinct CDR3 sequences, 8.6% of which were seen just once. Approximately 6.3% of the sample is taken by the ten largest. Input material: blood, either unsorted or a sorted T cell fraction (not recorded which). The receptors derive from a male donor with ankylosing spondylitis or in good health (not recorded which).

This clonotype was seen repeatedly, ten times or more. The rearrangement joins TRBV20-1 to TRBJ2-1, with D perhaps matching TRBD1 or TRBD2 (5 bases each). The germline V gene has CDR1 DFQATT and CDR2 SNEGSKA (reference sequence). This CDR3 contains 13 residues. DNA for the CDR3: TGCAGCGCTCCGGGACCTCCCGGCAATGAGCAGTTCTTC. It translates to CSAPGPPGNEQFF.

This clonotype was recorded a few times. The chain uses TRBV18 and TRBJ1-4; possible D gene TRBD1, 5 bases. V was cut by 2 bases and J by 4 bases, with 8 bases left in between. The CDR3 is 14 amino acids. Germline V gene lookup returns CDR1 KGHSH and CDR2 LQKENI. The CDR3 sequence is CASSPKGDNEKLFF. CDR3 DNA: TGTGCCAGCTCACCAAAAGGGGATAATGAAAAACTGTTTTTT. Looking up the rest from reference TRBV18 and TRBJ1-4 gives the full variable domain: NAGVMQNPRHLVRRRGQEARLRCSPMKGHSHVYWYRQLPEEGLKFMVYLQKENIIDESGMPKERFSAEFPKEGPSILRIQQVVRGDSAAYFCASSPKGDNEKLFFGSGTQLSVL.

This clonotype was seen only a few times. The chain employs TRBV7-2 and TRBJ2-7; maybe TRBD1 (5 bases). The V gene lost 2 bases and the J gene lost 6 bases, with 17 bases spanning the gap. This CDR3 contains 15 residues. Germline CDR1 and CDR2: SGHTA and FQGNSA. CDR3 bases: TGTGCCAGCAGCTTACCCTCGTTAGGTAGGGGCGAGCAGTACTTC. As protein: CASSLPSLGRGEQYF.

The rearrangement links TRBV6-1 to TRBJ1-2; tentatively, D is TRBD1 (6 bases). The CDR3 loop spans 21 amino acids. V lost 11 bases and J lost 7, with 44 bases in between. Germline CDR1 MNHNS, CDR2 SASEGT. The CDR3, as DNA: TGTGCCGCCCGTGGTCCCCTTTCGACAGGCACATGGGGAGGGCCAACCATTGGCTACACCTTC. Translated: CAARGPLSTGTWGGPTIGYTF.

This clonotype was observed many times. The CDR3 DNA is TGCGCCAGCAGCCCCGGGACTAGCGGGAGAGGGAACAATGAGCAGTTCTTC. Amino acid sequence: CASSPGTSGRGNNEQFF. The V call is TRBV5-1, the J call TRBJ2-1; TRBD2 matches 14 bases. Germline V gives CDR1 SGHRS, CDR2 YFSETQ. CDR3 length: 17 residues. The ends lost 4 bases at V and 5 bases at J; junction bases unmatched: 8.